Sequencing of this T cell receptor beta chain was carried out in a study of T cells after posttransplantation cyclophosphamide. General study points: Tissue-infiltrating T cells from skin or gut overlapped little with blood T cells. After PTCy, TRB diversity resembled that of CNI/methotrexate controls.

About this clone itself: The antigen remains unidentified.

The CDR3 has 17 amino acids. CDR1 is MNHEY, CDR2 SMNVEV, per germline (reference sequence). Germline trimming cut 6 bases from V and 4 bases from J; bases unmatched to any gene: 11. Assay: immunoSEQ multiplex PCR; the TCRdb copy retains only in-frame clones and omits some. The sample includes some 21,000 clones, roughly 98% of them seen just once. V and J are TRBV27 and TRBJ2-1; 11 positions match TRBD2. This TCR came from a man aged 35 to 55 in good health, CMV-negative, and a related stem cell transplant donor. The sequencing input was naive CD8+ T cells sorted from PBMCs. The CDR3 is CASRGGTSGLPYNEQFF. The CDR3 coding sequence is TGTGCCAGCAGGGGGGGGACTAGCGGACTCCCGTACAATGAGCAGTTCTTC.